This TCR beta chain was recovered during a study of blood T cell repertoires in COVID-19 (TCRdb year 2020). In terms of the full investigation: The collaborator samples originated in the United States, Italy and Spain and spanned the acute and convalescent phases of COVID-19. Samples came from the ongoing ImmuneRACE study (first 160 participants) plus 1,254 subjects from 6 global collaborators. Subjects who had been exposed to COVID-19, were actively infected with it, or had recovered from it provided the deeply sampled blood TCRbeta repertoires that made up the dataset. The sample metadata nearly always contained a de-identified subject ID, COVID-19 status, age in years and sex. The repertoires were released in a freely available public database intended as a resource for research on the immune response to SARS-CoV-2. Where HLA class I and class II types were available, the types were taken from metadata supplied by the sample provider, not from assay-based typing. The prospective study material was composed of cDNA or gDNA derived from T cells, B-cell-depleted T cells, or PBMCs. On the study overall, not on this receptor specifically: The amount of clinical and demographic metadata varied by source and participant and was provided uncurated.

Concerning this clone itself: It has no known antigen specificity. Base qualities are not recorded, but no much larger clone differs from it by a single base.

Each collaborating institution followed its own protocols to collect whole blood in K2EDTA tubes. For TCRbeta analysis, collaborator samples were shipped as frozen whole blood, as isolated PBMCs, or as DNA extracted from either sample type. V and J are trimmed by 7 bases and 2 bases, and the gene matches miss 6 bases of the junction. From the cysteine up to the phenylalanine, the CDR3 has a length of 14 residues. Only the CDR3 DNA stays, 42 bases, in frame from base 1. The germline V gene gives CDR1 as MGHRA and CDR2 as YSYEKL. The immunoSEQ Assay, a bias-controlled multiplex PCR, was used to amplify TCRbeta CDR3 regions from genomic DNA. Per the original workflow: The number of nucleated cells in each sample was estimated from the amplification of reference gene primers within the assay. To quantify the absolute abundance of each unique TCRbeta CDR3 rearrangement, sequence reads were collapsed and filtered. For each sample, productive Simpson clonality was calculated by taking the square root of Simpson's diversity index across productive rearrangements. TCRdb's version of the immuneACCESS table is confined to in-frame rearrangements and falls short of the full clone set. An unresolved V gene accounts for under half of the shortfall where checked; the remainder is of unknown origin. V and J calls and clone size are copied from that table; D and trimming were computed from the DNA. For this sample there are about 33,000 clones; approximately 85% appear just once. Around 8.6% of the sample is in the top ten clones.

Recombination linked TRBV4-1 to TRBJ2-3; 7 bases in the junction line up with TRBD2. The sample taken for sequencing was peripheral blood. The clonotype originates from an older man with active COVID-19. The base sequence is TGCGCCAGCACACGCGGGGGTTCCACAGATACGCAGTATTTT. Its protein product is CASTRGGSTDTQYF.